This T cell receptor (beta chain) was found in a study of blood T cell repertoires in COVID-19. Study in general: From T cells, B-cell-depleted T cells, or PBMCs came the material, which was cDNA or gDNA.

Germline values: CDR1 SGHAT, CDR2 FQNNGV. V was trimmed by 1 base and J by 4 bases, leaving 6 bases between them. This CDR3 is built from 13 residues. In its sample, this clone was seen once. Measured with immunoSEQ multiplex PCR; TCRdb has only the in-frame clones, and not every one. The sample lists over 25,000 clones, about 90% occurring once. The specimen sequenced was peripheral blood. This receptor was taken from a man in his fifties with active COVID-19. The V gene is TRBV11-2, the J gene TRBJ2-3, with unresolved D. CDR3 DNA: TGTGCCAGCAGCTTAGTTACGGCAGATACGCAGTATTTT. Translated, it gives CASSLVTADTQYF.